This T cell receptor beta chain was identified in a study of shared clonotypes between healthy human individuals. Execution of the assay was at deep level. Some clones are missing from TCRdb's copy, which holds only in-frame ones; the method was immunoSEQ multiplex PCR. The table shows roughly 1,000,000 clones, with approximately 80% occurring only once. CDR3 size: 12 residues. Germline-derived CDR1 and CDR2 are MDHEN and SYDVKM. The V and J ends lost 4 bases and 6 bases respectively, with 9 bases between them. This clone was seen only a few times. The clonotype originates from a man between 18 and 35 years old in good health. Some clones in this sample may be carry-over from other donors' samples. The rearrangement joins TRBV28 to TRBJ1-1; tentatively, D is TRBD1 (5 bases). Sequenced sample: memory CD4+ T cells from PBMCs. Subset indicated: CD45RA-negative fraction. The DNA of the CDR3 is TGTGCCAGCAGTTCCCTACAGGCTGAAGCTTTCTTT. This gives the protein CASSSLQAEAFF.